This TCR beta chain appears in the sequencing data of a study of blood T cell repertoires in COVID-19. In regard to this clone: Other DNA sequences in this sample translate to the same CDR3.

The data were produced by immunoSEQ multiplex PCR, yet TCRdb's version contains in-frame clones alone and is incomplete. Here the sample spans approximately 270,000 clones, around 82% being singletons. The CDR3 is 12 amino acids. Deletions cut 2 bases from V and 4 bases from J, with 5 bases between. Sequencing input: peripheral blood. This receptor was obtained from a person aged 65 to 79 with COVID-19, enrolled during active disease. The V and J genes are TRBV12-3 or TRBV12-4 and TRBJ1-2; no firm D call. The CDR3: CASSLTGYGYTF. CDR3 in DNA: TGTGCCAGCAGTTTAACGGGCTATGGCTACACCTTC.